Below, one T cell receptor (beta chain) is given with its context. How the authors handled the data: Amplification of reference gene primers was used by the study to estimate nucleated cell counts. Method: immunoSEQ multiplex PCR; TCRdb's copy keeps in-frame clones and lacks some. V and J calls plus clone size are reproduced from that table; the DNA served to infer D and trimming. The repertoire consists of approximately 30,000 clones, with 80% to 90% occurring once and the leading ten covering roughly 3%. This specimen comes from a study of blood T cell repertoires in COVID-19. Study details: Acute-phase and convalescent COVID-19 samples originated in the United States, Italy and Spain. Nucleic acid was either cDNA or gDNA, and it came from T cells, B-cell-depleted T cells, or PBMCs.

The V gene's germline CDR1 is SGHVS and CDR2 FQNEAQ. The CDR3 consists of 13 residues. Trimming removed 2 bases from V and 6 bases from J, with 11 bases in between. V is TRBV7-8 and J is TRBJ2-7; TRBD2 might be the D (6 bases). The sequence derives from a human donor in a cohort sampled during active COVID-19. The sample consisted of peripheral blood. Here the CDR3 reads CASSLSGDSEQYF. The CDR3 DNA reads TGTGCCAGCAGCTTATCTGGGGACTCCGAGCAGTACTTC.